The 11 T cell receptor beta chains in this list originate from one sample, sequenced in a study of blood T cells in healthy people across ages. It was with a sample-barcoded 5' primer and a J-beta primer mix that a second PCR of roughly 7 to 12 cycles was run. TCRdb reanalysed the 5' RACE reads using MiXCR and keeps one entry per CDR3 protein. The sample holds roughly 1.7 million distinct CDR3 sequences, 34% seen once. Sequencing input: blood. The receptors derive from a woman between 25 and 40 years old in good health.

This clonotype was detected only a few times. The J gene is TRBJ2-1, the V gene TRBV6-1; possibly TRBD1 or TRBD2 for D (5 bases each). This CDR3 contains 13 residues. Germline V gives CDR1 MNHNS, CDR2 SASEGT. V lost 10 bases to trimming and J lost 5 bases, with 15 bases between them. For the CDR3, the DNA is TGTGCCAACCTAGCCGGGACGAACAATGAGCAGTTCTTC. Translated: CANLAGTNNEQFF.

V usage is TRBV7-9 and J usage is TRBJ1-2; D gene ambiguous. Germline V gene sequence: CDR1 SEHNR, CDR2 FQNEAQ (reference sequence). The CDR3 consists of 14 residues. Trimming removed 4 bases at V and 2 bases at J, with 11 bases between. CDR3 amino acids: CASSSLSENYGYTF. The CDR3, as DNA: TGTGCCAGCAGCTCCCTCTCGGAGAACTATGGCTACACCTTC.

This clonotype was detected a few times. The chain has TRBV11-2 and TRBJ2-5; weak D call: TRBD1 (7 bases). Germline V gives CDR1 SGHAT, CDR2 FQNNGV. The CDR3 has 15 amino acids. With 5 bases removed from V and 5 bases from J, the gap between germline ends came to 18 bases. The DNA for the CDR3 is TGTGCCAGCAGCCCCCAGGGGGGCCCCCAGGAGACCCAGTACTTC. This encodes CASSPQGGPQETQYF.

This clonotype was seen more than once but under ten times. The chain recombines TRBV12-3 or TRBV12-4 with TRBJ2-6, with D tentatively TRBD1 or TRBD2 (5 bases each). The CDR3 contains 15 residues. V shed 9 bases and J shed 0 bases, with 12 bases lying between them. The CDR3 coding sequence is TGTGCCAGAGGGGACGCCCTCTCTGGGGCCAACGTCCTGACTTTC. This codes for CARGDALSGANVLTF.

This clonotype was counted only a few times. This rearrangement joins TRBV7-8 to TRBJ2-7; D unresolved. The germline V gene encodes CDR1 SGHVS and CDR2 FQNEAQ. With 1 base removed from V and 4 bases from J, the gap between germline ends came to 8 bases. This CDR3 has 13 residues. CDR3 sequence reads: CASSLGEHYEQYF. DNA of the CDR3: TGTGCCAGCAGCTTAGGAGAGCATTACGAGCAGTACTTC. The full variable domain, in which reference TRBV7-8 and TRBJ2-7 provide the parts outside the CDR3, is GAGVSQSPRYKVAKRGQDVALRCDPISGHVSLFWYQQALGQGPEFLTYFQNEAQLDKSGLPSDRFFAERPEGSVSTLKIQRTQQEDSAVYLCASSLGEHYEQYFGPGTRLTVT.

This clonotype has only a few counts. V and J are TRBV28 and TRBJ1-5; D is unresolved. Germline-derived CDR1 and CDR2 are MDHEN and SYDVKM. Deletions cut 6 bases from V and 4 bases from J, with 7 bases between. This CDR3 has 12 amino acids. The CDR3 here is CASRPENQPQHF. The DNA for the CDR3 is TGTGCCAGCAGACCCGAAAATCAGCCCCAGCATTTT.

CDR3 DNA: TGTGCCAGCAGTCCCCGGGGACTGGGTATCGAGCAGTTCTTC. Translation: CASSPRGLGIEQFF. This chain connects TRBV6-2 or TRBV6-3 to TRBJ2-1; D might be TRBD2 (6 bases). Trimming took 5 bases from V and 10 from J, leaving 18 bases between them. This CDR3 comprises 14 residues. The germline V gene has CDR1 MNHEY and CDR2 SVGEGT.

Written as DNA, the CDR3 is TGTGCCAGCACCTACCGGGACAGGGTGCGCCACGAGCAGTACTTC. Amino acids: CASTYRDRVRHEQYF. The rearrangement joins TRBV28 to TRBJ2-5, with 9 positions matching TRBD1. With the DNA end fitting TRBJ2-7 better, the J assignment may be wrong. There are 15 residues in the CDR3. Germline V gene sequence: CDR1 MDHEN, CDR2 SYDVKM.

This clonotype was detected ten times or more. This chain uses TRBV7-2 with TRBJ2-7, with 13 bases aligning to TRBD2. CDR1 and CDR2 (germline): SGHTA, FQGNSA. The CDR3 runs to 15 residues. Trimming took 4 bases from V and 3 from J; bases not matched to a gene: 3. This CDR3 reads CASSSRTSGGYEQYF. For the CDR3, the DNA is TGTGCCAGCAGCTCCCGGACTAGCGGGGGCTACGAGCAGTACTTC. Looking up the rest from reference TRBV7-2 and TRBJ2-7 gives the full variable domain: GAGVSQSPSNKVTEKGKDVELRCDPISGHTALYWYRQSLGQGLEFLIYFQGNSAPDKSGLPSDRFSAERTGGSVSTLTIQRTQQEDSAVYLCASSSRTSGGYEQYFGPGTRLTVT.

The chain recombines TRBV6-5 with TRBJ2-2; 8 bases are shared with TRBD2. V lost 6 bases and J lost 4; bases outside the gene matches: 10. The germline V gene encodes CDR1 MNHEY and CDR2 SVGAGI. This CDR3 spans 16 amino acids. The CDR3 sequence: CASRRPSGRGTGELFF. The CDR3 DNA follows: TGTGCCAGCAGGAGGCCTAGCGGGCGGGGCACCGGGGAGCTGTTTTTT.

The rearrangement uses TRBV13 and TRBJ2-7, with TRBD2 matching 7 bases. Germline V lookup: CDR1 PRHDT, CDR2 FYEKMQ (reference sequence). The CDR3 is made up of 15 amino acids. Germline trimming cut 5 bases from V and 7 bases from J; bases unmatched to any gene: 14. The CDR3 region has the DNA TGTGCCAGCAGCCCTAGGACTAGAAGAGGACTGGAGCAGTACTTC. Residues: CASSPRTRRGLEQYF.